Listed below are T cell receptor beta chains from one sample, sequenced in a study of T cell repertoires in cytomegalovirus infection. TCRdb re-called the reads through MiXCR, storing one row per CDR3 protein. The data show around 710,000 distinct CDR3 sequences, about 29% seen once. These TCRs' antigens remain unknown. The source material was cultured CD8+ T cells from PBMCs, sampled from culture after CMV antigen stimulation. All receptors come from a human donor in good health (CMV status not recorded). Some clones in this sample may be carry-over from other donors' samples. Both conserved end residues are part of each CDR3. The order of the fields is CDR3 DNA, CDR3 protein, J gene, D gene, CDR3 length, clone size, V gene. The D gene is left open where the match is weak. Only part of the rows carry a size: once, few, many, or a class if the clone is expanded.

CDR3 DNA: TGTGCCAGCAGCGCAACGGGACAGCAGTATGGCTACACCTTC; CDR3 protein: CASSATGQQYGYTF; J gene: TRBJ1-2; D gene: TRBD1; CDR3 length: 14; clone size: few; V gene: TRBV7-2
CDR3 DNA: TGTGCCAGCAGCGCCGGGACAGTCGAGACCCAGTACTTC; CDR3 protein: CASSAGTVETQYF; J gene: TRBJ2-5; D gene: TRBD1; CDR3 length: 13; clone size: NA; V gene: TRBV7-6
CDR3 DNA: TGTGCCAGCAGTTTAGGTGGCGGGGGGTATACCGGGGAGCTGTTTTTT; CDR3 protein: CASSLGGGGYTGELFF; J gene: TRBJ2-2; D gene: TRBD2; CDR3 length: 16; clone size: few; V gene: TRBV12-3/TRBV12-4
CDR3 DNA: TGTGCTAGTGGTTTTACCACGGACAGCTTTTTCCAACAGCGCAATCAGCCCCAGCATTTT; CDR3 protein: CASGFTTDSFFQQRNQPQHF; J gene: TRBJ1-5; D gene: NA; CDR3 length: 20; clone size: NA; V gene: TRBV12-5
CDR3 DNA: TGCGCCAGCAGCCCTCTAGCGGGGGGCAACCCCAATGAGCAGTTCTTC; CDR3 protein: CASSPLAGGNPNEQFF; J gene: TRBJ2-1; D gene: TRBD2; CDR3 length: 16; clone size: few; V gene: TRBV4-1
CDR3 DNA: TGTGCCAGCAGCTTGGAGGACGGATTAGCCAAAAACATTCAGTACTTC; CDR3 protein: CASSLEDGLAKNIQYF; J gene: TRBJ2-4; D gene: NA; CDR3 length: 16; clone size: few; V gene: TRBV5-6
CDR3 DNA: TGTGCCAGCAGTTACCCCGGGACGGCTAGTTACAATGAGCAGTTCTTC; CDR3 protein: CASSYPGTASYNEQFF; J gene: TRBJ2-1; D gene: NA; CDR3 length: 16; clone size: NA; V gene: TRBV6-2/TRBV6-3
CDR3 DNA: TGTGCCACCAAGGACAGGGGAGCAACCGGGGAGCTGTTTTTT; CDR3 protein: CATKDRGATGELFF; J gene: TRBJ2-2; D gene: TRBD1; CDR3 length: 14; clone size: few; V gene: TRBV15
CDR3 DNA: TGTGCCAGCAGCTCGGACAGAGCCGTTCGTATGAACACTGAAGCTTTCTTT; CDR3 protein: CASSSDRAVRMNTEAFF; J gene: TRBJ1-1; D gene: NA; CDR3 length: 17; clone size: NA; V gene: TRBV7-9
CDR3 DNA: TGTGCCAGCAGCTCCGCTATGGGACGCGTCAATTCACCCCTCCACTTT; CDR3 protein: CASSSAMGRVNSPLHF; J gene: TRBJ1-6; D gene: NA; CDR3 length: 16; clone size: NA; V gene: TRBV9
CDR3 DNA: TGTGCCAGCAGCATTCCCGGGACTTGGAACACCGGGGAGCTGTTTTTT; CDR3 protein: CASSIPGTWNTGELFF; J gene: TRBJ2-2; D gene: NA; CDR3 length: 16; clone size: many; V gene: TRBV7-9
CDR3 DNA: TGTGCCAGCAGCCCCGCTGGTATTCAGGCTGGAAACACCATATATTTT; CDR3 protein: CASSPAGIQAGNTIYF; J gene: TRBJ1-3; D gene: NA; CDR3 length: 16; clone size: NA; V gene: TRBV27
CDR3 DNA: TGTGCCAGCAGCCGCTATAGCGGGGGGGCTGAAAATGAGCAGTTCTTC; CDR3 protein: CASSRYSGGAENEQFF; J gene: TRBJ2-1; D gene: TRBD2; CDR3 length: 16; clone size: few; V gene: TRBV11-3
CDR3 DNA: TGTGCCACCAGTGATCCGGACATTCCCAACTATGGCTACACCTTC; CDR3 protein: CATSDPDIPNYGYTF; J gene: TRBJ1-2; D gene: NA; CDR3 length: 15; clone size: NA; V gene: TRBV24-1
CDR3 DNA: TGTGCCACCAGCACGCGACAGAGGCAGCCCCAGCATTTT; CDR3 protein: CATSTRQRQPQHF; J gene: TRBJ1-5; D gene: NA; CDR3 length: 13; clone size: once; V gene: TRBV15
CDR3 DNA: TGTGCCAGCAGCTGGGTAGGACTAGATGCCACAGATACGCAGTATTTT; CDR3 protein: CASSWVGLDATDTQYF; J gene: TRBJ2-3; D gene: TRBD2; CDR3 length: 16; clone size: few; V gene: TRBV7-8